Presented here are 6 T cell receptor beta chains from one specimen sequenced in a study of T cell repertoires in cytomegalovirus infection. MiXCR, applied by TCRdb to the reads, yields one record per CDR3 protein. The profile shows approximately 190,000 distinct CDR3 sequences, approximately 9.7% of them singletons. Input material: PBMCs. These TCRs come from a human donor in good health (CMV status not recorded). Some clones in this sample may be carry-over from other donors' samples.

This clonotype was seen at least ten times. The gene calls are TRBV7-2 and TRBJ2-7; no clear D gene. CDR3 size: 14 residues. Germline assignment: CDR1 SGHTA and CDR2 FQGNSA. V lost 5 bases and J lost 2, with 13 bases in between. The CDR3 protein is CASSRRNGAYEQYF. CDR3 bases: TGTGCCAGCAGCCGAAGGAACGGAGCCTACGAGCAGTACTTC.

This clonotype has a count of ten or more. The chain carries TRBV4-2 and TRBJ2-1; 8 bases line up with TRBD2. The CDR3 loop spans 16 amino acids. Germline loops: CDR1 LGHNA, CDR2 YNFKEQ. The V and J ends lost 4 bases and 7 bases, in that order; junction bases with no gene match: 12. The DNA for the CDR3 is TGTGCCAGCAGCCTAACTTCCAGCGGGGGTAGAAATGAGCAGTTCTTC. Translating it yields CASSLTSSGGRNEQFF.

This clonotype was detected ten times or more. J is TRBJ2-5 and V is TRBV20-1; 12 bases are shared with TRBD2. Germline V gene sequence: CDR1 DFQATT, CDR2 SNEGSKA (reference sequence). The CDR3 consists of 19 residues. J gave up 0 bases and V 2 bases, and 13 bases lay outside the gene matches. The CDR3 loop is CSARILAGGDKGNQETQYF. The DNA of the CDR3 is TGCAGTGCTAGAATACTAGCGGGAGGAGATAAGGGGAACCAAGAGACCCAGTACTTC.

About this clonotype itself: This may be a read error: a much more frequent sequence differs by one nucleotide. The CDR3 ends on some other residue instead of the conserved phenylalanine or tryptophan, so this is likely a read error. The chain employs TRBV28 and TRBJ1-5; D gene unclear. The CDR3 runs 12 residues. Trimming removed 8 bases at V and 7 bases at J, with 12 bases between. CDR1 and CDR2 (germline): MDHEN, SYDVKM. CDR3 nucleotides: TGTGCCAGCTACGTCGGCTGGCAGCCCCAGCATTCT. Its protein product is CASYVGWQPQHS.

This chain links TRBV19 with TRBJ2-1, with 11 nucleotides matching TRBD1. The V segment lost 5 bases and the J segment 3 bases; nucleotides outside the gene matches: 15. This CDR3 has 19 residues. Germline-derived CDR1 and CDR2 are LNHDA and SQIVND (reference sequence). The CDR3 DNA reads as TGTGCCAGTAGTTATTCCGGGACAGGGGGTATAGCGGTCTACAATGAGCAGTTCTTC. Translated: CASSYSGTGGIAVYNEQFF.

This clonotype showed up many times. The chain carries TRBV7-8 and TRBJ2-3; perhaps D is TRBD1 or TRBD2 (5 bases each). Germline V gives CDR1 SGHVS, CDR2 FQNEAQ. V was trimmed by 5 bases and J by 1 base, leaving 16 bases between them. This CDR3 contains 16 residues. The DNA of the CDR3 is TGTGCCAGCAGCCTGGGACGAAGGACTGGCACAGATACGCAGTATTTT. This translates into CASSLGRRTGTDTQYF.